This is a list of T cell receptor beta chains from one sample in a study of identical twins. MiXCR was run by TCRdb on the 5' RACE reads, yielding one entry per CDR3 protein. The repertoire holds 1.5 million to 2 million distinct CDR3 sequences, with under 35% as singletons. The sample consisted of cord blood. The source of these receptors is a newborn girl in good health. CDR3s include the opening cysteine and the closing phenylalanine or tryptophan. The order of the fields is CDR3 DNA, CDR3 protein, V gene, clone size, J gene, D gene. The D gene is left open where the match is weak. Only some rows state a clone size, as once, few, many or a class for expanded clones.

TGTGCCAGCAGTTTGATGGGGAATGAAAAACTGTTTTTT,CASSLMGNEKLFF,TRBV12-3/TRBV12-4,NA,TRBJ1-4,NA
TGTGCCAGTAGTAATCCGGGACAGGGGGACTATGGCTACACCTTC,CASSNPGQGDYGYTF,TRBV19,NA,TRBJ1-2,TRBD1
TGCAGTGCCCCCGGACTAGCGGGGAGACAATCCCGGACAGATACGCAGTATTTT,CSAPGLAGRQSRTDTQYF,TRBV20-1,many,TRBJ2-3,TRBD2
TGTGCCAGCACCCTCCTCACAGGAGAGCCGGGACCCCCCGTGCATACGCAGTATTTT,CASTLLTGEPGPPVHTQYF,TRBV7-9,few,TRBJ2-3,NA
TGCGCCAGCAGCTTGGATCCGGGACTAGGTTCCTACAATGAGCAGTTCTTC,CASSLDPGLGSYNEQFF,TRBV5-1,NA,TRBJ2-1,TRBD2
TGTGCCAGCAGAAGTGGCAGGTACTGGACTGGGGCCAACGTCCTGACTTTC,CASRSGRYWTGANVLTF,TRBV14,NA,TRBJ2-6,NA
TGTGCCAGCAGCCCCCACCTGACAGGTCCTTACACAGATACGCAGTATTTT,CASSPHLTGPYTDTQYF,TRBV7-9,NA,TRBJ2-3,NA
TGTGCCAGCAGGCGTGGGACAGGGGATCAGCCCCAGCATTTT,CASRRGTGDQPQHF,TRBV6-6,NA,TRBJ1-5,TRBD1
TGTGCCAGCAGCTTCGGGCCGCATAATGAAAAACTGTTTTTT,CASSFGPHNEKLFF,TRBV6-5,NA,TRBJ1-4,NA
TGCGCCAGCAGCTTAACGGGACAGGGGCCTTATGGCTACACCTTC,CASSLTGQGPYGYTF,TRBV5-1,NA,TRBJ1-2,TRBD1
TGTGCCAGCAGTTCCGCCGACTCGACTAATGAGCAGTACTTC,CASSSADSTNEQYF,TRBV28,NA,TRBJ2-7,NA
TGTGCCAGCAGTTACGTCTCCACAGATACGCAGTATTTT,CASSYVSTDTQYF,TRBV6-5,NA,TRBJ2-3,NA
TGTGCCAGCTCTATAGCGGGGGAGTTTGAGACCCAGTACTTC,CASSIAGEFETQYF,TRBV4-2,NA,TRBJ2-5,TRBD2
TGTGCCAGCAGCGTAGTAGGCGGTAGAGACAGGGGAATCACAGATACGCAGTATTTT,CASSVVGGRDRGITDTQYF,TRBV9,NA,TRBJ2-3,TRBD1
TGTGCCAGCAGCAAACGCTCGGGGGACCAGGCAGATACGCAGTATTTT,CASSKRSGDQADTQYF,TRBV21-1,NA,TRBJ2-3,NA
TGTGCCAGCAGCCAAGGATTTACAGGGGCGGACGAGCAGTACTTC,CASSQGFTGADEQYF,TRBV3-1,NA,TRBJ2-7,TRBD1
TGTGCCAGCAGTCCTCAGGGGACAGGGAATCAGCCCCAGCATTTT,CASSPQGTGNQPQHF,TRBV6-1,NA,TRBJ1-5,TRBD1
TGTGCCAGCAGCGGAGTTGGGGGACTTCATCGGGATACGCAGTATTTT,CASSGVGGLHRDTQYF,TRBV9,NA,TRBJ2-3,NA
TGTGCCAGCAGTTCCCCGACAGGGATCGCGAATTCACCCCTCCACTTT,CASSSPTGIANSPLHF,TRBV6-5,few,TRBJ1-6,TRBD1
TGTGCCAGCGGACGGACCAACAATGAGCAGTTCTTC,CASGRTNNEQFF,TRBV2,NA,TRBJ2-1,NA
TGTGCCAGCAGTTGGACTAGCGGGAAGGCCAAGGGGTCCTACGAGCAGTACTTC,CASSWTSGKAKGSYEQYF,TRBV28,NA,TRBJ2-7,TRBD2